The clone carrying this TCR beta chain is termed medium-sized. Its cognate antigen is unknown. Whole blood was used without fractionation, so all unsorted peripheral T cells were included. An approximately 2.5 ml peripheral blood sample was taken for RNA. Alpha and beta constant-region primers primed reverse transcription of about 0.5 ug RNA. Alpha and beta chain libraries were made separately by chain-specific third strand synthesis with multiplexing indices. Ligation attached cDNA to a 5' RACE adapter that carried a random hexamer and SP2 site. The library got P5 and P7 elements plus a second index, then an approximately 22-cycle PCR. Using its own MiXCR run on the 5' RACE reads, TCRdb lists one record per CDR3 protein. The sample has several thousand distinct CDR3 sequences; almost 8% are singletons. The entry originates in a study of HIV-infected patients and healthy controls. Study-wide findings and caveats: The study did not determine the donors' HLA types.

The germline V gene encodes CDR1 SGHRS and CDR2 YFSETQ. The CDR3 runs 14 residues. The V and J ends lost 7 bases and 1 base respectively, with 14 bases between them. This specimen was blood, taken before antiretroviral therapy. This TCR was recovered from an adult with HIV infection. The V gene is TRBV5-1, the J gene TRBJ1-1; D ambiguous. CDR3 nucleotide sequence: TGCGCCAGCCAACCGTCCCTAGGGAACACTGAAGCTTTCTTT. Protein sequence: CASQPSLGNTEAFF.